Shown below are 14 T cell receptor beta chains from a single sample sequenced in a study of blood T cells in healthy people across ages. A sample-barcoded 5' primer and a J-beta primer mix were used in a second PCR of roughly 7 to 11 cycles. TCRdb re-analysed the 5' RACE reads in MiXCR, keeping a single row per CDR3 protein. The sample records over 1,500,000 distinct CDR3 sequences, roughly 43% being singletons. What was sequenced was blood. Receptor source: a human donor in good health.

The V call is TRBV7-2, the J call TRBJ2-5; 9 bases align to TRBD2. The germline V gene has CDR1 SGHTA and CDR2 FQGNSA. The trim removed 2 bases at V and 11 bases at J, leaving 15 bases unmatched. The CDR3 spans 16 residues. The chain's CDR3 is CASSLSTTSGRGGQYF. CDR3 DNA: TGTGCCAGCAGCTTAAGCACGACTAGCGGTAGGGGGGGGCAGTACTTC.

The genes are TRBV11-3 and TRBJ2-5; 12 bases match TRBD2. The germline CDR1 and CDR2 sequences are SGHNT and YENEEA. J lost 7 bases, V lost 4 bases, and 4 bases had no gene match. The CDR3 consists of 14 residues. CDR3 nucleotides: TGTGCCAGCAGCTCCGGACTAGCGGGGTCGACCCAGTACTTC. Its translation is CASSSGLAGSTQYF.

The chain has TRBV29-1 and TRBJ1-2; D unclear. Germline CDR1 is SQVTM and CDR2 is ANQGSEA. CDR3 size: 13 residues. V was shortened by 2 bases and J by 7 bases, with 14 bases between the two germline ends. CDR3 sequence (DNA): TGCAGCGTTGAACCGGGAGTGGCGGTTGGCTACACCTTC. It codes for CSVEPGVAVGYTF.

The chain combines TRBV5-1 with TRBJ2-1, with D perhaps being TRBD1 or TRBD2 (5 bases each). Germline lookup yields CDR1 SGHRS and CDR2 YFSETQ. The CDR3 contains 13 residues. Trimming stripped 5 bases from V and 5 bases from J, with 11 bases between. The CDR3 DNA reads TGCGCCAGCAGAAATAGAGGGGACAATGAGCAGTTCTTC. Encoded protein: CASRNRGDNEQFF.

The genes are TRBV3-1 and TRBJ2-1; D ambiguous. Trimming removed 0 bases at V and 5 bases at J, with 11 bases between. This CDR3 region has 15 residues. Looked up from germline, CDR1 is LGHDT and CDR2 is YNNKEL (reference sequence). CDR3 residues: CASSQDWAQNNEQFF. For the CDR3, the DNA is TGTGCCAGCAGCCAAGATTGGGCACAGAACAATGAGCAGTTCTTC.

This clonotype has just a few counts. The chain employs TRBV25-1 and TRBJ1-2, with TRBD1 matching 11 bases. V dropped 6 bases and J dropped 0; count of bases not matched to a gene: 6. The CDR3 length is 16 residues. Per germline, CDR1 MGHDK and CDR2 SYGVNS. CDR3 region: CASREDRGLSNYGYTF. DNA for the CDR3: TGTGCCAGCAGAGAGGACAGGGGGCTTTCTAACTATGGCTACACCTTC.

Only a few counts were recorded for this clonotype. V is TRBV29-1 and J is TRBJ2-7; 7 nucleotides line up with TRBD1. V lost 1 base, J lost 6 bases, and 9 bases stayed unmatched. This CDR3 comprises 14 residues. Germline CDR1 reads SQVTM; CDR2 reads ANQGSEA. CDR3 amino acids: CSVEGTQGGREQYF. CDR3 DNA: TGCAGCGTTGAAGGGACACAAGGGGGCCGCGAGCAGTACTTC.

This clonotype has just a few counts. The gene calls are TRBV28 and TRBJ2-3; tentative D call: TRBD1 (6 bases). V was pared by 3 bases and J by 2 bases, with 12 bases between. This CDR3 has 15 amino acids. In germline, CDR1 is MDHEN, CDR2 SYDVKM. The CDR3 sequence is CASSFKHRDTDTQYF. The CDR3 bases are TGTGCCAGCAGTTTTAAGCACAGGGACACAGATACGCAGTATTTT.

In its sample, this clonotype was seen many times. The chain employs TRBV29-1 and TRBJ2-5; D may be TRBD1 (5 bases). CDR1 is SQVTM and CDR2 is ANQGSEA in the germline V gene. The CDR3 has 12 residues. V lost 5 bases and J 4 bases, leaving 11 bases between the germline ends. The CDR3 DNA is TGCAGCGTTTCCCAGGGTTCAGAGACCCAGTACTTC. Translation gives CSVSQGSETQYF.

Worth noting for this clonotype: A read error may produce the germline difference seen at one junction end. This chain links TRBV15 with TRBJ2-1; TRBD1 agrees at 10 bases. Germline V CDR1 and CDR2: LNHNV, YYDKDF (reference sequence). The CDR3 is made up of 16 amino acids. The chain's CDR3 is CATSRDDRGLGNKQFF. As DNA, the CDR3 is TGTGCCACCAGTAGAGATGACAGGGGGCTCGGCAATAAGCAGTTCTTC.

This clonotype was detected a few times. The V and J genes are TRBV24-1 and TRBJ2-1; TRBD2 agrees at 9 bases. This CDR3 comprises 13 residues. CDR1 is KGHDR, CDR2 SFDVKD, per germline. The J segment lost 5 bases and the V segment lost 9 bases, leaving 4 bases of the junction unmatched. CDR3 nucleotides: TGTGCCACCCGTTTAGCGGGGGACAATGAGCAGTTCTTC. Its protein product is CATRLAGDNEQFF.

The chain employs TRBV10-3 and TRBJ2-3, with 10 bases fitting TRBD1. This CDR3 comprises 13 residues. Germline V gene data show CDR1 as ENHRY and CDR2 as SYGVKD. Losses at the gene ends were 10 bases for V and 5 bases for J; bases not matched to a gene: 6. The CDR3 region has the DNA TGTGCCACCTGGACAGGGGGGGAAGATACGCAGTATTTT. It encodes CATWTGGEDTQYF.

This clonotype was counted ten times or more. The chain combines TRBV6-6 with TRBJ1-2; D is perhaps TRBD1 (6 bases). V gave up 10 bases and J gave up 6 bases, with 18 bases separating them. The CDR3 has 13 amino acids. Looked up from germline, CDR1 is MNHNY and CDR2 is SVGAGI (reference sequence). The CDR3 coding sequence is TGTGCCACCCTTTGGGGGGGCGCGAATGGCTACACCTTC. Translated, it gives CATLWGGANGYTF.

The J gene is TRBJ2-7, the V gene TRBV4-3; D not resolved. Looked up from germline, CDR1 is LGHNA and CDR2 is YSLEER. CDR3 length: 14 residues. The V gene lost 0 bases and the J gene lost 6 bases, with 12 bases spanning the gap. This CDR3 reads CASSQDRTAGEQYF. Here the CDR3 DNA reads TGCGCCAGCAGCCAAGATAGAACAGCCGGCGAGCAGTACTTC.